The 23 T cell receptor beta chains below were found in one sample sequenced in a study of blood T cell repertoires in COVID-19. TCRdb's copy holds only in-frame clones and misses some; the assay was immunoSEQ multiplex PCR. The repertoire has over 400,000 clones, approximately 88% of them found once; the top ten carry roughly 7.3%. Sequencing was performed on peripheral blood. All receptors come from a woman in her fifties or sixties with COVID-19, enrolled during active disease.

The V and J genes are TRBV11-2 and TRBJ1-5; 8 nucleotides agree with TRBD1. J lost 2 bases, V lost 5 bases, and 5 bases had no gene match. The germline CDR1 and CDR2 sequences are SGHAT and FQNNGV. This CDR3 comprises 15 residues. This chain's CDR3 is CASSLKGQGNQPQHF. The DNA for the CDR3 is TGTGCCAGCAGCCTGAAGGGACAGGGCAATCAGCCCCAGCATTTT.

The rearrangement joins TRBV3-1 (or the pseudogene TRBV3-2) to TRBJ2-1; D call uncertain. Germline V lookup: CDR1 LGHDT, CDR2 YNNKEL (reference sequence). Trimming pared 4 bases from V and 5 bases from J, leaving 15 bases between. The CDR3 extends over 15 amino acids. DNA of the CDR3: TGTGCCAGCAGCCCCCTCGCGGATCTTAACAATGAGCAGTTCTTC. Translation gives CASSPLADLNNEQFF.

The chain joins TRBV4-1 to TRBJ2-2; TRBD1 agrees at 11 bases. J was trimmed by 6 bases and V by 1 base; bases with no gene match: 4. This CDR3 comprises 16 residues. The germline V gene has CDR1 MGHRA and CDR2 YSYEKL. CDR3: CASSQAWTGGSGELFF. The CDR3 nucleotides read TGCGCCAGCAGCCAAGCTTGGACAGGGGGCTCCGGGGAGCTGTTTTTT.

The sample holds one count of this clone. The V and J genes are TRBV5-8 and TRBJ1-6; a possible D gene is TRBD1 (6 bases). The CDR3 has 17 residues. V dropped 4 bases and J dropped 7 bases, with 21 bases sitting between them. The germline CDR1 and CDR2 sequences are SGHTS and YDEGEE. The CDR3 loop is CASSRTFGEGVNSPLHF. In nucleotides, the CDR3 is TGTGCCAGCAGCCGGACCTTCGGGGAGGGGGTAAATTCACCCCTCCACTTT.

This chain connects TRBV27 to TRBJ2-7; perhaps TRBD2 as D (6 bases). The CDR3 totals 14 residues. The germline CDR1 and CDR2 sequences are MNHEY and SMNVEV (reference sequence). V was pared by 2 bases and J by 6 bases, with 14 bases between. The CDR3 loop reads CASSLTGGGGEQYF. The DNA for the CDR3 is TGTGCCAGCAGTTTAACCGGGGGAGGTGGCGAGCAGTACTTC.

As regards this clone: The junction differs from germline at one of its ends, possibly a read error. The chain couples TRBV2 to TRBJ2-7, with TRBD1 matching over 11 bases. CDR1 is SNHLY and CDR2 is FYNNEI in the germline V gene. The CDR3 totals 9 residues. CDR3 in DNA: TGTGCCAGCGGGACAGGGGGTAACTTC. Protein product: CASGTGGNF.

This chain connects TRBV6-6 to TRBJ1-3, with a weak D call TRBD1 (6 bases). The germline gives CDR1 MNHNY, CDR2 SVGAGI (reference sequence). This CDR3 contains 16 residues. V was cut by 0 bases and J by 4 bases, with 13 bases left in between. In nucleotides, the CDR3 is TGTGCCAGCAGTTACTCTCACAGGGCCTCCGGAAACACCATATATTTT. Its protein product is CASSYSHRASGNTIYF.

CDR3 DNA sequence: TGTGCCAGCAGCCGACGGACAGGGGATGAAAAACTGTTTTTT. Translating it yields CASSRRTGDEKLFF. The chain uses TRBV5-4 and TRBJ1-4, with 9 bases aligning to TRBD1. Germline V gene sequence: CDR1 SGHNT, CDR2 YYREEE (reference sequence). Trimming took 4 bases from V and 6 from J; bases not matched to a gene: 4. The CDR3 loop spans 14 amino acids.

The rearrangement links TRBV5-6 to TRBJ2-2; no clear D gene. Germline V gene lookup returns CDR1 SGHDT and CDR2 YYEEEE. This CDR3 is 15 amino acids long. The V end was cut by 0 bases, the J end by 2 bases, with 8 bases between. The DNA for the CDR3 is TGTGCCAGCAGCTTGGACAACAGAAACACCGGGGAGCTGTTTTTT. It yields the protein CASSLDNRNTGELFF.

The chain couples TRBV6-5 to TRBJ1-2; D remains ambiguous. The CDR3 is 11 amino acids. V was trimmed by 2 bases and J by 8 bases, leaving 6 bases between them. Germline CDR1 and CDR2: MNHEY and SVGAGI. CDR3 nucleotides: TGTGCCAGCAGTTACGACGGGGGCTACACCTTC. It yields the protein CASSYDGGYTF.

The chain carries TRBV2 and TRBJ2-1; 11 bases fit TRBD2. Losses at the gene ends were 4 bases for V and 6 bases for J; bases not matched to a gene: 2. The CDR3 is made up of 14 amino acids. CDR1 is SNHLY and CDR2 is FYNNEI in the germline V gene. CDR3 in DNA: TGTGCCAGCAGTGTAGCGGGGGGGCCCAATGAGCAGTTCTTC. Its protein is CASSVAGGPNEQFF.

CDR3 region: CASSLSIGVEELFF. The CDR3 DNA sequence: TGTGCCAGCAGTTTATCGATCGGGGTCGAGGAGCTGTTTTTT. The V gene is TRBV27, the J gene TRBJ2-2, with a weak D call TRBD2 (5 bases). The CDR3 is 14 residues long. Trimming took off 0 bases at V and 10 bases at J, with 12 bases between the two ends. Germline CDR1 and CDR2: MNHEY and SMNVEV (reference sequence).

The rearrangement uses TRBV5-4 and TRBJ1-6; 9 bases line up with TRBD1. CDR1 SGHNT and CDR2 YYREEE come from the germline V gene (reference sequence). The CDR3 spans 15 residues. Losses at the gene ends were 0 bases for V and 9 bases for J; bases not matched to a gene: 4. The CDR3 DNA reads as TGTGCCAGCAGCTTGGAGGGACAGGGCGGTTCACCCCTCCACTTT. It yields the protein CASSLEGQGGSPLHF.

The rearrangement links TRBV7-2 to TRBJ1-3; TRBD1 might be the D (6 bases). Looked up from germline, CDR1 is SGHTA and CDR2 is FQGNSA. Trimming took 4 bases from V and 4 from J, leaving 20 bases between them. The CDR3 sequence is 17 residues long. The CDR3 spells CASSSLWGGLKGNTIYF. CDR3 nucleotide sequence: TGTGCCAGCAGCTCCTTATGGGGGGGGCTAAAGGGAAACACCATATATTTT.

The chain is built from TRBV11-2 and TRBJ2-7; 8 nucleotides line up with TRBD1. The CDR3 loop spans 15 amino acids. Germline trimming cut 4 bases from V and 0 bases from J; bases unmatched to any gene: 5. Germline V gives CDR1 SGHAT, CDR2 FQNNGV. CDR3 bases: TGTGCCAGCAGCTGGACAGGGTCGAGCTCCTACGAGCAGTACTTC. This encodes CASSWTGSSSYEQYF.

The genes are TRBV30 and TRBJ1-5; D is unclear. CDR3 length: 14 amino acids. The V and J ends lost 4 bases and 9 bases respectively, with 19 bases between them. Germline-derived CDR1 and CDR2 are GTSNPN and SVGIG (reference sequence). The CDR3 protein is CAWNRTGKTGPQHF. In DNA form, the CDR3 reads TGTGCCTGGAATCGGACGGGAAAGACGGGGCCCCAGCATTTT.

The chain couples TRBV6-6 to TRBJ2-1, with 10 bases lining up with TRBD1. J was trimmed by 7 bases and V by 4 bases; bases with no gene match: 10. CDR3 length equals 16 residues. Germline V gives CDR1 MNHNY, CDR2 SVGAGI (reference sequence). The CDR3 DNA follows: TGTGCCAGCAGTTCCCCCCGGGACAGGGGAACGAATGAGCAGTTCTTC. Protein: CASSSPRDRGTNEQFF.

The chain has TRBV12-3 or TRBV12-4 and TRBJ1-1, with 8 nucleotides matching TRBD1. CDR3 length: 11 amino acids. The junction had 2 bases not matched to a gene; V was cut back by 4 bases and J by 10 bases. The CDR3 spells CASSSRGPAFF. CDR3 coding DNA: TGTGCCAGCAGTTCCAGGGGGCCAGCTTTCTTT.

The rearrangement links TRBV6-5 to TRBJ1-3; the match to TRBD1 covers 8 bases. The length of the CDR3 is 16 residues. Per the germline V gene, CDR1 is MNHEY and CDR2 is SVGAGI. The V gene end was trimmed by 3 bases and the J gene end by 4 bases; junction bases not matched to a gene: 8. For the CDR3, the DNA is TGTGCCAGCAGTTATTCCGACAGGGGTCACGGAAACACCATATATTTT. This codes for CASSYSDRGHGNTIYF.

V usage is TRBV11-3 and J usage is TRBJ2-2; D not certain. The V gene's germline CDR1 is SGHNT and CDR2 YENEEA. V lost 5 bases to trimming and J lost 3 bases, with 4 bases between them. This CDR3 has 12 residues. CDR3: CASSQYTGELFF. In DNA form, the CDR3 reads TGTGCCAGCAGCCAGTACACCGGGGAGCTGTTTTTT.

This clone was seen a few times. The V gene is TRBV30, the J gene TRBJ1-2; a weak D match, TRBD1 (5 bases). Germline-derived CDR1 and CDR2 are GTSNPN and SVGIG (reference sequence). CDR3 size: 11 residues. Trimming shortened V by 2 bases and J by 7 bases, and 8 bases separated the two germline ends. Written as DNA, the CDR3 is TGTGCCTGGAGTTCAGGGTTTGGCTACACCTTC. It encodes CAWSSGFGYTF.

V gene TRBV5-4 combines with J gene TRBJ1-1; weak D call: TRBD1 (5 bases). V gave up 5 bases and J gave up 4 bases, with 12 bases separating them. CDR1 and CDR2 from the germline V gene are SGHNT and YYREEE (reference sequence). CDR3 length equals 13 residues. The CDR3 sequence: CASREGRTTEAFF. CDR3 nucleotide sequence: TGTGCCAGCAGAGAGGGGAGGACCACTGAAGCTTTCTTT. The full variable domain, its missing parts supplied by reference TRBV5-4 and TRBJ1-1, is ETGVTQSPTHLIKTRGQQVTLRCSSQSGHNTVSWYQQALGQGPQFIFQYYREEENGRGNFPPRFSGLQFPNYSSELNVNALELDDSALYLCASREGRTTEAFFGQGTRLTVV.

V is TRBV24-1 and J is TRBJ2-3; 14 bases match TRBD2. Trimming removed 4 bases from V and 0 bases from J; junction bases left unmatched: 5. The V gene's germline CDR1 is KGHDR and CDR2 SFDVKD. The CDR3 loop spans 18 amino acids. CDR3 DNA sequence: TGTGCCACCAGTGACCTTAGACTAGCGGGGGGGAGCACAGATACGCAGTATTTT. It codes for CATSDLRLAGGSTDTQYF.